The entry below describes one T cell receptor beta chain. CDR3 length: 20 amino acids. V shed 4 bases, J shed 0 bases, and the junction held 14 bases outside the gene matches. Germline lookup yields CDR1 SGHRS and CDR2 YFSETQ. Per the original data handling: Estimates of nucleated cell counts were drawn from the amplification of reference gene primers. The method was immunoSEQ multiplex PCR; TCRdb's version includes in-frame clones alone and lacks a portion of them. The V and J calls and clone size come from that table; D and trimming were worked out from the DNA. The table includes over 350,000 clones, 86% detected once. The record originates from a study of blood T cell repertoires in COVID-19. The overall study: Specimens from acute and convalescent COVID-19 originated in the United States, Italy and Spain. Nucleic acid was either cDNA or gDNA, and it came from T cells, B-cell-depleted T cells, or PBMCs.

The sequencing input was peripheral blood. This receptor was obtained from a woman aged 25 to 45 with active or convalescent COVID-19. This chain connects TRBV5-1 to TRBJ2-6, with 9 bases aligning to TRBD1. CDR3 DNA: TGCGCCAGCAGCCCACAGGGGGCGGAAGCCCCTTCCTCTGGGGCCAACGTCCTGACTTTC. It is translated as CASSPQGAEAPSSGANVLTF.